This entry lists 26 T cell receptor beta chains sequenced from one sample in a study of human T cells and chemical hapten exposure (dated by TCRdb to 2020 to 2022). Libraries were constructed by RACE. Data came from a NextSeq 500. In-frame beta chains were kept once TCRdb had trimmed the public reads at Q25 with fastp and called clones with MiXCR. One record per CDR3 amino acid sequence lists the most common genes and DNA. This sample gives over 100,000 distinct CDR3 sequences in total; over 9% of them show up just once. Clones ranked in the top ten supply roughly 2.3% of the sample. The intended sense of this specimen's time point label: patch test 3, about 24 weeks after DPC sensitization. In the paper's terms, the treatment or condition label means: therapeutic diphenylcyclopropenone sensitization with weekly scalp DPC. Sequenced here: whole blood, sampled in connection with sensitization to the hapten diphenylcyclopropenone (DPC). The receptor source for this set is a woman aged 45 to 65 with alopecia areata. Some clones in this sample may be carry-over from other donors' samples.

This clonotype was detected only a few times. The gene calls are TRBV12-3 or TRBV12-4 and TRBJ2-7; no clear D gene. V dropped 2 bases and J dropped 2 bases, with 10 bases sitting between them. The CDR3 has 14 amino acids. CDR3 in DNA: TGTGCCAGCAGTTTACCTTGGGTCCCCTACGAGCAGTACTTC. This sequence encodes CASSLPWVPYEQYF.

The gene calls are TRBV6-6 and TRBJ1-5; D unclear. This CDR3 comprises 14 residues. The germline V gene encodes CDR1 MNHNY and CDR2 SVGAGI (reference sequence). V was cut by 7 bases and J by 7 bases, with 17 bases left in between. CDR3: CASTQGSWNQPQHF. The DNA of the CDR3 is TGTGCCAGCACCCAAGGCTCTTGGAACCAGCCCCAGCATTTT.

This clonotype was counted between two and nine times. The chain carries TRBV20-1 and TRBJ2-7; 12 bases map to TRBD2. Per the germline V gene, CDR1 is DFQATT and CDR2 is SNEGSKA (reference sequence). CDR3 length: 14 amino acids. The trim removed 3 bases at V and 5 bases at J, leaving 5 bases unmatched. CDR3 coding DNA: TGCAGTGCTAGCCTAGCGGGAGGGGCCCACGAGCAGTACTTC. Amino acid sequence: CSASLAGGAHEQYF.

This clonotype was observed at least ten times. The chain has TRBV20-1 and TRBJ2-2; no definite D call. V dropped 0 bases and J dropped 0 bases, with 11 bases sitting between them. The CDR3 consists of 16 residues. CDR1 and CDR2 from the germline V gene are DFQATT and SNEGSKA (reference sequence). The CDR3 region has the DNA TGCAGTGCTAGAGATCTACGGATTTCGAACACCGGGGAGCTGTTTTTT. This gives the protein CSARDLRISNTGELFF.

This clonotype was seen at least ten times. This CDR3 reads CASSTSGRATETQYF. In nucleotides, the CDR3 is TGTGCCAGCAGCACGAGCGGCCGAGCCACAGAGACCCAGTACTTC. The chain has TRBV7-6 and TRBJ2-5; weak D call: TRBD2 (5 bases). Per germline, CDR1 SGHVS and CDR2 FNYEAQ. This CDR3 is 15 amino acids long. Trimming pared 5 bases from V and 4 bases from J, leaving 17 bases between.

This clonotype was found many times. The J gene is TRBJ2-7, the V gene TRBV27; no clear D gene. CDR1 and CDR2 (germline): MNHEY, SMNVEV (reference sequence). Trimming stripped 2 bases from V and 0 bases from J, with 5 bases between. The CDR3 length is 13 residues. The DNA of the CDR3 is TGTGCCAGCAGTTTAGACGACTCCTACGAGCAGTACTTC. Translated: CASSLDDSYEQYF.

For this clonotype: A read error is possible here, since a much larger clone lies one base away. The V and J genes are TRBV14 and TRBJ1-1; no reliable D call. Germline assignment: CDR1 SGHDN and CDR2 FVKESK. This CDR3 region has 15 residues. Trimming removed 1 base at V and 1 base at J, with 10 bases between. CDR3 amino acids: CASSQAPGRNTEAFF. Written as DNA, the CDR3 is TGTGCCAGCAGCCAAGCTCCGGGGAGGAACACTGAAGCTTTCTTT.

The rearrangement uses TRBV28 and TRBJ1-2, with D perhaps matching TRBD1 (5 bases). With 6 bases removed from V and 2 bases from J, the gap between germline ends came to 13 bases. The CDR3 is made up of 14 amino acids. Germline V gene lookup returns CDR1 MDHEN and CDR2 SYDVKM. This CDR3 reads CASSAGIQNYGYTF. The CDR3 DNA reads TGTGCCAGCAGCGCAGGGATTCAGAACTATGGCTACACCTTC.

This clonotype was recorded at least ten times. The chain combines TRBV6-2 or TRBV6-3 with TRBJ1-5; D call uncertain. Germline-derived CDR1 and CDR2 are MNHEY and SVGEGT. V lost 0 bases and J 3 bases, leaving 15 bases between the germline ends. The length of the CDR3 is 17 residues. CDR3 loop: CASSYSRGWGDNQPQHF. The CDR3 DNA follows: TGTGCCAGCAGTTACTCACGAGGTTGGGGAGACAATCAGCCCCAGCATTTT.

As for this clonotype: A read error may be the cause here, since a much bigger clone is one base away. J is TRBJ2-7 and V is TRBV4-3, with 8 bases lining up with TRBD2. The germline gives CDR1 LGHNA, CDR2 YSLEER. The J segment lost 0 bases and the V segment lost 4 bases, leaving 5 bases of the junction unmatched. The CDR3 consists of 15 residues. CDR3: CASSRSGSDSYEQYF. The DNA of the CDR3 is TGCGCCAGCAGCCGCAGCGGGAGTGACTCCTACGAGCAGTACTTC.

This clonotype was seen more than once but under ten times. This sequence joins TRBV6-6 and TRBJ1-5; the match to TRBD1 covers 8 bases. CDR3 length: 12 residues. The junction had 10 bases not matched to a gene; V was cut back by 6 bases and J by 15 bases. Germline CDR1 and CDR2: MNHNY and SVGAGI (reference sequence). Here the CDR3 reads CASRPTGGDWHF. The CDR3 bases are TGTGCCAGCAGGCCTACAGGGGGGGATTGGCATTTT.

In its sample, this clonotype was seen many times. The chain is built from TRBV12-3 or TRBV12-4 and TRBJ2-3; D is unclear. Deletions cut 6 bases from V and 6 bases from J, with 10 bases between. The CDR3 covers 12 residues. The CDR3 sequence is CASRGSSDTQYF. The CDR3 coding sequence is TGTGCCAGCAGGGGTAGCAGCGATACGCAGTATTTT.

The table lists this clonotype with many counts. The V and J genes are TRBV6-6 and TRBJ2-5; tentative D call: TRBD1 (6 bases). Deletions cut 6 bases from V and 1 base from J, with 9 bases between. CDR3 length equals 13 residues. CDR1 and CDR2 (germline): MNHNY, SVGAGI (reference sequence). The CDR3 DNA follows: TGTGCCAGCAGCCCGGACAGCCAAGAGACCCAGTACTTC. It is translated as CASSPDSQETQYF.

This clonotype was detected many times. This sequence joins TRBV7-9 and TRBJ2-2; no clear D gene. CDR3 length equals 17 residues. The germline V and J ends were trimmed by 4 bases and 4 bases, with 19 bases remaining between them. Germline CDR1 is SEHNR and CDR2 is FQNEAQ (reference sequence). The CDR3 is CASSSYGGTTSTGELFF. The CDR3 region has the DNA TGTGCCAGCAGCTCATACGGCGGAACAACGAGCACCGGGGAGCTGTTTTTT.

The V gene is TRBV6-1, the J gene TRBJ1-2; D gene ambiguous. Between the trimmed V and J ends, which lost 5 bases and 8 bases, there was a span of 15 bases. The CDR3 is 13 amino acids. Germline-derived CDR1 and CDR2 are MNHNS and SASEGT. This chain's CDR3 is CASSQFGSGGYTF. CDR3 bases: TGTGCCAGCAGTCAGTTCGGATCGGGGGGCTACACCTTC.

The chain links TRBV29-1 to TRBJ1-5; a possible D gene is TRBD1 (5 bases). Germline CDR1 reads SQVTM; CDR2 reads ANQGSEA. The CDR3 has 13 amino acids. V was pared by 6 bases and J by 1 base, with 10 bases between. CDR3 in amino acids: CSVGTGSNQPQHF. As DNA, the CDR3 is TGCAGCGTGGGGACGGGGAGCAATCAGCCCCAGCATTTT. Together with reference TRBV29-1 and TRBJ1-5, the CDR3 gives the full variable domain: SAVISQKPSRDICQRGTSLTIQCQVDSQVTMMFWYRQQPGQSLTLIATANQGSEATYESGFVIDKFPISRPNLTFSTLTVSNMSPEDSSIYLCSVGTGSNQPQHFGDGTRLSIL.

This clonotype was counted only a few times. CDR3 sequence: CASSQETAVRGTEAFF. The CDR3 nucleotides read TGCGCCAGCAGCCAAGAGACAGCCGTCAGAGGGACTGAAGCTTTCTTT. The J gene is TRBJ1-1, the V gene TRBV4-1, with D possibly being TRBD1 (5 bases). V lost 0 bases, J lost 5 bases, and 16 bases lay in between. The CDR3 is 16 amino acids. Looked up from germline, CDR1 is MGHRA and CDR2 is YSYEKL.

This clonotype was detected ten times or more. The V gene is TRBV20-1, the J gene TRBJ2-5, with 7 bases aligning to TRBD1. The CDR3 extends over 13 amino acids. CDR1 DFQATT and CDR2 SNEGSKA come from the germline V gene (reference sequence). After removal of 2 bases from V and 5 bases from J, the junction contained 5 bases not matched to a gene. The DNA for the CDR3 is TGCAGTGCTAGAATGGACAGGAGGGAGACCCAGTACTTC. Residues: CSARMDRRETQYF.

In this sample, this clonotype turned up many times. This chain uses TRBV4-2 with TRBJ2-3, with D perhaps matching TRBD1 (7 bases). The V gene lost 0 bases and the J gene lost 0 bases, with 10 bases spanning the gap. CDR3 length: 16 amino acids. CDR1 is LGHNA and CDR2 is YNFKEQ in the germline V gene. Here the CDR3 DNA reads TGTGCCAGCAGCCAAGATCAGGGGGGCAGCACAGATACGCAGTATTTT. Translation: CASSQDQGGSTDTQYF.

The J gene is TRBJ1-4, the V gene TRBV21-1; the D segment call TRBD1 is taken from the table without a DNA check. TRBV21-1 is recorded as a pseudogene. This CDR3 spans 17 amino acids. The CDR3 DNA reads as TGTGCCAGCAGCAAAGCCTCCGGGGCGACAGCTAATGAAAAACTGTTTTTT. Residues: CASSKASGATANEKLFF.

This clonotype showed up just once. The CDR3 DNA reads as TGTGCCAGCAGCTTAGGCGGGGTGGCACAGTTCTTC. It is translated as CASSLGGVAQFF. This chain connects TRBV11-2 to TRBJ2-1; TRBD2 might be the D (6 bases). This CDR3 has 12 amino acids. Germline CDR1 reads SGHAT; CDR2 reads FQNNGV. Trimming pared 1 base from V and 13 bases from J, leaving 11 bases between.

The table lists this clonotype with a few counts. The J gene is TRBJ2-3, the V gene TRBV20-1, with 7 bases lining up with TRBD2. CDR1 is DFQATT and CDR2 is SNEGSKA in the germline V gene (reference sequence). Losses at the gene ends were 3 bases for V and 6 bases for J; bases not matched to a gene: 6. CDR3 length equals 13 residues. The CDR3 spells CSARPGGWDTQYF. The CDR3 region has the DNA TGCAGTGCTAGGCCGGGGGGTTGGGATACGCAGTATTTT.

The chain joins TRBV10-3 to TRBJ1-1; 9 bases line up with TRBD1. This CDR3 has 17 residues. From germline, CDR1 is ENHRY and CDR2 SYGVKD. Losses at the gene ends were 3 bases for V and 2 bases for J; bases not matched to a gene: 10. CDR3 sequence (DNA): TGTGCCATCAGTGACCCCAACCTACAGGGGGCAAACACTGAAGCTTTCTTT. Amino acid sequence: CAISDPNLQGANTEAFF.

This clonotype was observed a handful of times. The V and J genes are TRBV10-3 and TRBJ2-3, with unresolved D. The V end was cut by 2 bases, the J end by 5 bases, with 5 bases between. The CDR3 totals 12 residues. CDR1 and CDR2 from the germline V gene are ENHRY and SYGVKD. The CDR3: CAISEKGDTQYF. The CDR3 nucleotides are TGTGCCATCAGTGAGAAGGGAGATACGCAGTATTTT.

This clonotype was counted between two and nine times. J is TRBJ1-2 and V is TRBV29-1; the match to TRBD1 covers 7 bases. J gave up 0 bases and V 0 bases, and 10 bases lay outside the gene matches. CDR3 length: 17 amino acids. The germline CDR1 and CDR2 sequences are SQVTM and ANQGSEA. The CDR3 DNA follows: TGCAGCGTTGAAGACCCTGTTCGACAGGGATCTAACTATGGCTACACCTTC. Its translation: CSVEDPVRQGSNYGYTF.

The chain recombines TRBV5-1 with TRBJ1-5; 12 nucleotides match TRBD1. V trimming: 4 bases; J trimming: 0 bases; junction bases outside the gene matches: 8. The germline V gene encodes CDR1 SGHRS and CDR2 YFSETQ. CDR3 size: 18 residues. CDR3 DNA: TGCGCCAGCAGCCCGGGGGACAGGGGGCTTCATAGCAATCAGCCCCAGCATTTT. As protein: CASSPGDRGLHSNQPQHF.